A selection of T cell receptor beta chains follows, all from one sample in a study of post-analysis software for immune sequencing data. One entry per CDR3 protein, called by TCRdb with MiXCR from the PCR reads. The repertoire holds around 700,000 distinct CDR3 sequences, with approximately 59% as singletons. Sequenced input: blood. The receptors here all came from a girl aged 2 to 9 with multiple sclerosis. Each CDR3 is given with its conserved first and last residue. The order of the fields is CDR3 length, J gene, clone size, D gene, V gene, CDR3 DNA, CDR3 protein. The D gene is left open where the match is weak. The size of a clone is reported for some rows only, either as once, few or many, or as a class for expanded clones.

10 | TRBJ1-1 | NA | NA | TRBV2 | TGTGCCAGCCGTAGGGATGAAGCTTTCTTT | CASRRDEAFF
11 | TRBJ2-3 | NA | NA | TRBV29-1 | TGCAGCGTTGAGACCTTAGATACGCAGTATTTT | CSVETLDTQYF
15 | TRBJ2-7 | NA | NA | TRBV7-6 | TGTGCCAGCAGCCTAAGGACCGGGACAACCTACGAGCAGTACTTC | CASSLRTGTTYEQYF
13 | TRBJ2-1 | NA | TRBD2 | TRBV12-3/TRBV12-4 | TGTGCCAGCAGACTAGCGGGAGGCAATGGGCAGTTCTTC | CASRLAGGNGQFF
15 | TRBJ2-3 | NA | NA | TRBV12-3/TRBV12-4 | TGTGCCAGCAGTTCTGTCTTGAGTCGCACAGATACGCAGTATTTT | CASSSVLSRTDTQYF
15 | TRBJ2-7 | once | NA | TRBV6-5 | TGTGCCAGCAGGAGGGATACCGCGAGCTCCTACGAGCAGTACTTC | CASRRDTASSYEQYF
14 | TRBJ2-5 | NA | NA | TRBV9 | TGTGCCAGCAGCGTAGCGCGGATCGACGAGACCCAGTACTTC | CASSVARIDETQYF
13 | TRBJ2-7 | NA | TRBD1 | TRBV6-2/TRBV6-3 | TGTGCCAGCAGTTACTGGGACAGAGGGGAGCAGTACTTC | CASSYWDRGEQYF
13 | TRBJ1-2 | NA | NA | TRBV7-2 | TGTGCCAGCAGCTTCTCAGCAGACTATGGCTACACCTTC | CASSFSADYGYTF
15 | TRBJ2-3 | NA | TRBD1 | TRBV29-1 | TGCAGCGTTGGCGACAGGGGAAGAGGCACAGATACGCAGTATTTT | CSVGDRGRGTDTQYF
12 | TRBJ1-1 | NA | TRBD1 | TRBV20-1 | TGCAGCCACGGACAGGCGGCCCTAGTAGCTTTCTTT | CSHGQAALVAFF
16 | TRBJ1-6 | once | NA | TRBV12-3/TRBV12-4 | TGTGCCAGCACCAAAGCCCCGGGACATCCTAATTCACCCCTCCACTTT | CASTKAPGHPNSPLHF
14 | TRBJ2-1 | NA | NA | TRBV5-1 | TGCGCCAGCAATCATGGGACCAATTACAATGAGCAGTTCTTC | CASNHGTNYNEQFF
14 | TRBJ1-5 | NA | NA | TRBV5-1 | TGCGCCAGCAGCCCACAGGGTAGGGATCAGCCCCAGCATTTT | CASSPQGRDQPQHF
15 | TRBJ2-3 | NA | NA | TRBV5-6 | TGTGCCAGCAGCTATTCCCGACAGGCCCCAGATACGCAGTATTTT | CASSYSRQAPDTQYF
14 | TRBJ1-4 | NA | NA | TRBV20-1 | TGCAGTGTTGAGGCACAGGGAACTAATGAAAAACTGTTTTTT | CSVEAQGTNEKLFF
13 | TRBJ2-4 | NA | TRBD1 | TRBV20-1 | TGCAGTGCTGGTGAACAGGGGGATGGAGAGCAGTACTTC | CSAGEQGDGEQYF
14 | TRBJ2-7 | NA | TRBD2 | TRBV6-1 | TGTGCCAGCAGCGACCCGGGACTAGCGGGTGAGCAGTACTTC | CASSDPGLAGEQYF
15 | TRBJ2-2 | NA | TRBD1 | TRBV5-1 | TGCGCCAGCAGCTTGAATGCAGGGGGAACCGGGGAGCTGTTTTTT | CASSLNAGGTGELFF
15 | TRBJ1-1 | NA | TRBD1 | TRBV5-5 | TGTGCCAGCAGCCAGCCGGACAGGGGGGGAACTGAAGCTTTCTTT | CASSQPDRGGTEAFF
13 | TRBJ1-2 | NA | NA | TRBV2 | TGTGCCAACGGACGGGGGACACGCTATGGCTACACCTTC | CANGRGTRYGYTF
12 | TRBJ1-2 | many | NA | TRBV29-1 | TGCAGCGTTGGGGGGGGTGGCTATGGCTACACCTTC | CSVGGGGYGYTF
13 | TRBJ2-1 | NA | NA | TRBV7-9 | TGTGCCAGCAGCTTAGAAACCCCCAATGAGCAGTTCTTC | CASSLETPNEQFF
17 | TRBJ2-3 | NA | NA | TRBV9 | TGTGCCAGCAACGGGAATTCGGGACCGCCGGGACCCGATACGCAGTATTTT | CASNGNSGPPGPDTQYF